Below, 9 T cell receptor beta chains from the same sample are listed, as sequenced in a study of cytomegalovirus exposure and HLA in healthy donors. A multiplex PCR was run with 60 Vbeta primers and 13 Jbeta primers. Method: immunoSEQ multiplex PCR; TCRdb's copy keeps in-frame clones and lacks some. The ten top clones account for approximately 2.6%, within a sample of 95,000 to 150,000 clones. Sequenced sample: PBMCs. These receptors all come from a man aged 25-40 years in good health and CMV-seronegative.

This chain links TRBV25-1 with TRBJ1-2, with TRBD1 as a possible D gene (5 bases). The CDR3 runs 12 residues. V was clipped by 7 bases and J by 8 bases, with 14 bases between them. Germline V gene data show CDR1 as MGHDK and CDR2 as SYGVNS. CDR3 amino acids: CASIRDSAGYTF. The CDR3 DNA is TGTGCCAGCATAAGGGACTCCGCGGGCTACACCTTC.

This rearrangement joins TRBV30 to TRBJ2-2, with TRBD2 as a possible D gene (5 bases). The CDR3 length is 14 residues. V dropped 3 bases and J dropped 4 bases, with 12 bases sitting between them. Per the germline V gene, CDR1 is GTSNPN and CDR2 is SVGIG (reference sequence). The CDR3 DNA reads as TGTGCCTGGAGACGGACTGGCACCACCGGGGAGCTGTTTTTT. Translation gives CAWRRTGTTGELFF.

The chain links TRBV9 to TRBJ2-7, with D maybe TRBD2 (5 bases). Trimming shortened V by 2 bases and J by 6 bases, and 15 bases separated the two germline ends. Germline lookup yields CDR1 SGDLS and CDR2 YYNGEE. The CDR3 extends over 14 amino acids. This chain's CDR3 is CASSVTPTGSEQYF. In DNA form, the CDR3 reads TGTGCCAGCAGCGTGACTCCCACGGGGAGCGAGCAGTACTTC.

The rearrangement joins TRBV13 to TRBJ1-6, with D maybe TRBD1 (5 bases). Trimming pared 5 bases from V and 4 bases from J, leaving 18 bases between. This CDR3 contains 17 residues. Looked up from germline, CDR1 is PRHDT and CDR2 is FYEKMQ (reference sequence). The CDR3 here is CASSPAGNLGYNSPLHF. The CDR3 coding sequence is TGTGCCAGCAGCCCCGCAGGGAACCTTGGGTATAATTCACCCCTCCACTTT.

The gene calls are TRBV5-6 and TRBJ2-7, with 11 bases lining up with TRBD2. V lost 3 bases to trimming and J lost 3 bases; unmatched junction nucleotides: 8. The CDR3 contains 16 residues. Looked up from germline, CDR1 is SGHDT and CDR2 is YYEEEE. CDR3 bases: TGTGCCAGCAGCTCAATACTAGCGGGAGAGGGCTACGAGCAGTACTTC. It encodes CASSSILAGEGYEQYF.

The gene calls are TRBV9 and TRBJ1-4, with 7 bases that match TRBD1. The junction had 2 bases not matched to a gene; V was cut back by 0 bases and J by 0 bases. Germline V gene lookup returns CDR1 SGDLS and CDR2 YYNGEE. This CDR3 is built from 16 residues. Written as DNA, the CDR3 is TGTGCCAGCAGCGTAGGACAGGGTGCAACTAATGAAAAACTGTTTTTT. Translation gives CASSVGQGATNEKLFF.

The chain couples TRBV4-1 to TRBJ1-1, with a weak D call TRBD1 (5 bases). Trimming cost V 1 base and J 4 bases, with 19 bases left between them. The CDR3 loop spans 17 amino acids. In germline, CDR1 is MGHRA, CDR2 YSYEKL. The CDR3 spells CASSQGNFGGIGTEAFF. The CDR3 coding sequence is TGCGCCAGCAGCCAAGGCAATTTCGGGGGGATTGGCACTGAAGCTTTCTTT.

CDR3 in DNA: TGTGCCAGCAGCCCTCGGACAGGGGGATACGGTCAGCCCCAGCATTTT. It translates to CASSPRTGGYGQPQHF. The chain uses TRBV5-5 and TRBJ1-5; 10 bases match TRBD1. CDR3 size: 16 residues. The ends lost 4 bases at V and 6 bases at J; junction bases unmatched: 10. In germline, CDR1 is SGHKS, CDR2 YYEKEE (reference sequence).

This sequence joins TRBV5-1 and TRBJ2-1; the match to TRBD1 covers 10 bases. V was pared by 3 bases and J by 7 bases, with 7 bases of the junction left unmatched. CDR1 is SGHRS and CDR2 is YFSETQ in the germline V gene. The CDR3 is made up of 15 amino acids. The CDR3 DNA reads as TGCGCCAGCAGCTGGGGACAGGGGAACAGAAATGAGCAGTTCTTC. It yields the protein CASSWGQGNRNEQFF. The whole variable domain, filled in from reference TRBV5-1 and TRBJ2-1, reads KAGVTQTPRYLIKTRGQQVTLSCSPISGHRSVSWYQQTPGQGLQFLFEYFSETQRNKGNFPGRFSGRQFSNSRSEMNVSTLELGDSALYLCASSWGQGNRNEQFFGPGTRLTVL.